A single sample is the source of the 21 T cell receptor beta chains below, sequenced in a study of blood T cells in healthy people across ages. Then a second PCR, running about 6 to 11 cycles, was carried out with a sample-barcoded 5' primer and a J-beta primer mix. Each CDR3 protein is one row after TCRdb ran MiXCR on the 5' RACE reads. Altogether around 2 million distinct CDR3 sequences are present, about 39% being singletons, with the ten largest covering under 25%. Sequencing input: blood. All receptors derive from a human donor in good health.

This sequence joins TRBV4-3 and TRBJ2-1; 7 nucleotides line up with TRBD2. In germline, CDR1 is LGHNA, CDR2 YSLEER. Trimming took 5 bases from V and 3 from J; bases not matched to a gene: 1. This CDR3 has 13 residues. CDR3 DNA sequence: TGCGCCAGCAGCAGGGAGGGCTACAATGAGCAGTTCTTC. This encodes CASSREGYNEQFF.

The V gene is TRBV4-3, the J gene TRBJ1-1; D is ambiguous. Trimming left V 0 bases short and J 1 base short, with 12 bases between. The CDR3 length is 16 residues. Germline lookup yields CDR1 LGHNA and CDR2 YSLEER. This chain's CDR3 is CASSQDGVQWNTEAFF. As DNA, the CDR3 is TGCGCCAGCAGCCAAGACGGGGTTCAGTGGAACACTGAAGCTTTCTTT.

The chain links TRBV20-1 to TRBJ1-4, with TRBD1 matching 7 bases. CDR3 length: 16 residues. The V segment lost 2 bases and the J segment 4 bases; nucleotides outside the gene matches: 10. Germline lookup yields CDR1 DFQATT and CDR2 SNEGSKA (reference sequence). The DNA of the CDR3 is TGCAGTGCTAGAACAGGGGACGCGAATCTTAATGAAAAACTGTTTTTT. Translated, it gives CSARTGDANLNEKLFF.

The V and J genes are TRBV5-5 and TRBJ2-3; 12 bases map to TRBD1. Germline CDR1 reads SGHKS; CDR2 reads YYEKEE (reference sequence). This CDR3 contains 18 residues. J gave up 0 bases and V 5 bases, and 10 bases lay outside the gene matches. For the CDR3, the DNA is TGTGCCAGCAGTCCCGGGACAGGGGGCTTCGCTAGCACAGATACGCAGTATTTT. Protein: CASSPGTGGFASTDTQYF.

The table lists this clonotype with a few counts. The rearrangement links TRBV2 to TRBJ2-7; D may be TRBD1 or TRBD2 (5 bases each). CDR1 SNHLY and CDR2 FYNNEI come from the germline V gene. The CDR3 is 15 amino acids. The ends were cut back, 4 bases at V and 2 bases at J, with 15 bases in the middle. DNA for the CDR3: TGTGCCAGCAGTGTATCCCAGGGACCTACCTACGAGCAGTACTTC. Protein product: CASSVSQGPTYEQYF.

The chain uses TRBV4-1 and TRBJ2-2; 7 bases align to TRBD2. The V gene end was trimmed by 5 bases and the J gene end by 4 bases; junction bases not matched to a gene: 7. In germline, CDR1 is MGHRA, CDR2 YSYEKL. The CDR3 covers 15 residues. CDR3 protein: CASSERGEGTGELFF. The CDR3 DNA reads TGCGCCAGCAGCGAAAGAGGGGAGGGCACCGGGGAGCTGTTTTTT.

The V call is TRBV6-4, the J call TRBJ2-4; D uncertain. The CDR3 length is 15 residues. V was pared by 5 bases and J by 13 bases, with 24 bases between. Per the germline V gene, CDR1 is MRHNA and CDR2 is SNTAGT. The DNA of the CDR3 is TGTGCCAGCAGTCGAGAGCTAGGAGCCTACGATGAGCAGTACTTC. Translation: CASSRELGAYDEQYF.

V gene TRBV5-1 combines with J gene TRBJ2-1; 8 bases are shared with TRBD2. The CDR3 extends over 15 amino acids. Per germline, CDR1 SGHRS and CDR2 YFSETQ. V lost 1 base to trimming and J lost 5 bases; unmatched junction nucleotides: 5. DNA for the CDR3: TGCGCCAGCAGCTTGATTAGCGGGGCTAACAATGAGCAGTTCTTC. Amino acid sequence: CASSLISGANNEQFF. Full variable domain (outside the CDR3, taken from reference TRBV5-1 and TRBJ2-1): KAGVTQTPRYLIKTRGQQVTLSCSPISGHRSVSWYQQTPGQGLQFLFEYFSETQRNKGNFPGRFSGRQFSNSRSEMNVSTLELGDSALYLCASSLISGANNEQFFGPGTRLTVL.

Only one count was recorded for this clonotype. The chain links TRBV12-3 or TRBV12-4 to TRBJ1-5; tentatively, D is TRBD1 (6 bases). This CDR3 contains 16 residues. The V end was cut by 6 bases, the J end by 7 bases, with 22 bases between. CDR3 coding DNA: TGTGCCAGCAGGGCCACGGACAGAGGGTCGGGGCAGCCCCAGCATTTT. Amino acid sequence: CASRATDRGSGQPQHF.

This clonotype was detected only a few times. The chain links TRBV14 to TRBJ1-2, with a tentative D call TRBD1 (6 bases). Trimming removed 0 bases at V and 8 bases at J, with 13 bases between. The CDR3 is made up of 14 amino acids. The V gene's germline CDR1 is SGHDN and CDR2 FVKESK. The DNA for the CDR3 is TGTGCCAGCAGCCAAGAGGGGGCATGGCGAGGCTACACCTTC. Translation: CASSQEGAWRGYTF.

This clonotype has only a few counts. The chain uses TRBV20-1 and TRBJ2-5, with no clear D. Germline CDR1 and CDR2: DFQATT and SNEGSKA (reference sequence). V dropped 0 bases and J dropped 3 bases, with 14 bases sitting between them. The CDR3 spans 15 residues. The CDR3 DNA is TGCAGTGCTAGAGAGGCCAATATACCTAAAGAGACCCAGTACTTC. Translated, it gives CSAREANIPKETQYF.

This chain joins TRBV20-1 and TRBJ2-7; D perhaps matches TRBD1 (5 bases). The V gene lost 3 bases and the J gene lost 2 bases, with 11 bases spanning the gap. CDR3 length equals 13 residues. The germline V gene has CDR1 DFQATT and CDR2 SNEGSKA (reference sequence). The CDR3 sequence is CSASLTGAYEQYF. CDR3 bases: TGCAGTGCTAGCCTCACAGGAGCCTACGAGCAGTACTTC.

This clonotype was seen repeatedly, ten times or more. The rearrangement joins TRBV28 to TRBJ1-6, with D uncertain. This CDR3 has 15 residues. Germline CDR1 is MDHEN and CDR2 is SYDVKM. The germline V and J ends were trimmed by 7 bases and 0 bases, with 10 bases remaining between them. CDR3 in amino acids: CASTDRSSYNSPLHF. The CDR3 DNA reads as TGTGCCAGCACGGACCGTAGCTCCTATAATTCACCCCTCCACTTT.

V is TRBV3-1 and J is TRBJ1-2; tentative D call: TRBD1 (6 bases). Germline CDR1 is LGHDT and CDR2 is YNNKEL (reference sequence). This CDR3 spans 14 amino acids. The ends were cut back, 1 base at V and 4 bases at J, with 10 bases in the middle. The CDR3: CASSQGPGVYGYTF. Written as DNA, the CDR3 is TGTGCCAGCAGCCAAGGTCCAGGGGTCTATGGCTACACCTTC.

This sequence joins TRBV6-5 and TRBJ1-1, with 9 bases aligning to TRBD1. The CDR3 is made up of 15 amino acids. Trimming at V came to 1 base and at J to 5 bases, leaving 5 bases not matched to a gene. Germline V gives CDR1 MNHEY, CDR2 SVGAGI. The CDR3 DNA follows: TGTGCCAGCAGTTACTTAACAGGGGGCTGGACTGAAGCTTTCTTT. This encodes CASSYLTGGWTEAFF.

The V gene is TRBV12-3 or TRBV12-4, the J gene TRBJ2-2; 9 nucleotides agree with TRBD2. There are 14 residues in the CDR3. Trimming cost V 6 bases and J 8 bases; bases outside gene matches: 7. The CDR3, as DNA: TGTGCCAGCAGACCTAGCGGGGTAACGGGGGAGCTGTTTTTT. Translation: CASRPSGVTGELFF.

This clonotype was seen a few times. This chain connects TRBV6-6 to TRBJ2-5; tentatively, D is TRBD2 (6 bases). The CDR3 is made up of 13 amino acids. Germline-derived CDR1 and CDR2 are MNHNY and SVGAGI (reference sequence). Trimming stripped 6 bases from V and 2 bases from J, with 10 bases between. For the CDR3, the DNA is TGTGCCAGCAGAACGGACTATCAAGAGACCCAGTACTTC. This translates into CASRTDYQETQYF.

This chain joins TRBV20-1 and TRBJ2-1; 9 bases are a match to TRBD1. The J call is doubtful: the DNA matches TRBJ2-7 better. This CDR3 has 15 residues. Germline-derived CDR1 and CDR2 are DFQATT and SNEGSKA (reference sequence). The CDR3 DNA reads TGCAGTGCTTACGCGGGACAGGGACCCTACAATGAGCAGTACTTC. As protein: CSAYAGQGPYNEQYF.

This clonotype was picked up a small number of times. The gene calls are TRBV15 and TRBJ2-3; the D gene is possibly TRBD1 (6 bases). V lost 5 bases, J lost 2 bases, and 14 bases lay in between. The CDR3 is 15 amino acids. Germline V lookup: CDR1 LNHNV, CDR2 YYDKDF (reference sequence). The CDR3 loop reads CATSQGSASTDTQYF. The CDR3 region has the DNA TGTGCCACCAGCCAGGGGTCAGCCTCCACAGATACGCAGTATTTT.

The chain couples TRBV18 to TRBJ2-3, with 8 bases aligning to TRBD1. CDR1 and CDR2 from the germline V gene are KGHSH and LQKENI. The V gene end was trimmed by 3 bases and the J gene end by 2 bases; junction bases not matched to a gene: 7. This CDR3 is 16 amino acids long. Here the CDR3 reads CASSPLGQGITDTQYF. DNA for the CDR3: TGTGCCAGCTCACCCCTAGGACAGGGCATCACAGATACGCAGTATTTT.

A remark on this clonotype: This likely comes from a read error, as the CDR3 has no conserved phenylalanine or tryptophan at its end. The J gene is TRBJ1-2, the V gene TRBV29-1; TRBD1 aligns across 11 bases. V lost 5 bases, J lost 4 bases, and 9 bases stayed unmatched. CDR3 length equals 15 residues. The germline V gene encodes CDR1 SQVTM and CDR2 ANQGSEA. DNA of the CDR3: TGCAGCGTTCCCCCGGGACAGGGGGGAGTCTATGGCTACACCTCC. This encodes CSVPPGQGGVYGYTS.